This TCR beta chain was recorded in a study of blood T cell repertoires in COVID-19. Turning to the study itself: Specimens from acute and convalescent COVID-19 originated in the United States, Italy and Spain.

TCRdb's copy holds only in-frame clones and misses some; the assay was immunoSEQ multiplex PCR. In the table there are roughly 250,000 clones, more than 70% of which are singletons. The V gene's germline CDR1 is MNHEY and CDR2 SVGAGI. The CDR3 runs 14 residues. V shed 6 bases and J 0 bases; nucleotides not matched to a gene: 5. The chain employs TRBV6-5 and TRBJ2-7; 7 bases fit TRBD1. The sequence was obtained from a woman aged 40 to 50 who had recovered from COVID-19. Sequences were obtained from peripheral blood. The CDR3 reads CASRPDRSSYEQYF. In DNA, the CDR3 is TGTGCCAGCAGACCGGACAGGAGCTCCTACGAGCAGTACTTC.